This passage covers 18 T cell receptor beta chains from one sample sequenced in a study of cytomegalovirus exposure and HLA in healthy donors. PCR was performed using 60 Vbeta and 13 Jbeta primers. TCRdb's copy holds only in-frame clones and misses some; the assay was immunoSEQ multiplex PCR. This table holds tens of thousands of clones, about 72% found once. Material for sequencing was PBMCs. These receptors were collected from a young man in good health and CMV-seronegative.

The chain links TRBV19 to TRBJ2-1; D not certain. Deletions cut 2 bases from V and 4 bases from J, with 6 bases between. CDR3 length: 13 amino acids. CDR1 is LNHDA, CDR2 SQIVND, per germline (reference sequence). Here the CDR3 reads CASSISSYNEQFF. CDR3 in DNA: TGTGCCAGTAGTATATCTTCTTACAATGAGCAGTTCTTC.

The chain is built from TRBV10-2 and TRBJ2-2, with D tentatively TRBD2 (6 bases). Between the trimmed V and J ends, which lost 7 bases and 6 bases, there was a span of 15 bases. There are 14 residues in the CDR3. Germline CDR1 is WSHSY and CDR2 is SAAADI. The CDR3 here is CASNGLRTAGELFF. The CDR3 bases are TGCGCCAGCAACGGACTACGGACGGCCGGGGAGCTGTTTTTT.

J is TRBJ2-7 and V is TRBV5-1; 11 bases are shared with TRBD1. The CDR3 covers 15 residues. Germline CDR1 reads SGHRS; CDR2 reads YFSETQ. Germline trimming cut 1 base from V and 7 bases from J; bases unmatched to any gene: 7. The DNA for the CDR3 is TGCGCCAGCAGCTTGACTGGACAGGGGGCTAAAGAGCAGTACTTC. Translation gives CASSLTGQGAKEQYF.

The V call is TRBV11-2, the J call TRBJ2-7; 13 bases are a match to TRBD2. The J segment lost 0 bases and the V segment lost 6 bases, leaving 2 bases of the junction unmatched. The CDR3 sequence is 15 residues long. Germline CDR1 is SGHAT and CDR2 is FQNNGV. The CDR3 loop reads CASRGLAGSSYEQYF. The CDR3 DNA reads TGTGCCAGCAGGGGACTAGCGGGAAGCTCCTACGAGCAGTACTTC.

This sequence joins TRBV2 and TRBJ1-1, with D perhaps TRBD1 (6 bases). Germline-derived CDR1 and CDR2 are SNHLY and FYNNEI. The V and J ends lost 6 bases and 4 bases respectively, with 15 bases between them. The CDR3 covers 14 residues. The CDR3 reads CASSTTGSTTEAFF. The CDR3, as DNA: TGTGCCAGCAGCACCACAGGGTCAACCACTGAAGCTTTCTTT.

CDR3 nucleotides: TGCGCCAGCAGCCCGTCCTTTTTCGGCACTGAAGCTTTCTTT. It is translated as CASSPSFFGTEAFF. J is TRBJ1-1 and V is TRBV4-1, with unresolved D. The V gene lost 4 bases and the J gene lost 4 bases, with 13 bases spanning the gap. This CDR3 comprises 14 residues. CDR1 and CDR2 (germline): MGHRA, YSYEKL.

The rearrangement links TRBV2 to TRBJ1-2, with D maybe TRBD1 (5 bases). CDR1 is SNHLY, CDR2 FYNNEI, per germline. There are 16 residues in the CDR3. Trimming took off 6 bases at V and 3 bases at J, with 20 bases between the two ends. Written as DNA, the CDR3 is TGTGCCAGCAGAAGTCCGGACACCCCGTCAGACTATGGCTACACCTTC. Its translation is CASRSPDTPSDYGYTF.

V gene TRBV5-6 combines with J gene TRBJ1-4; no firm D call. Trimming took off 2 bases at V and 8 bases at J, with 10 bases between the two ends. Germline loops: CDR1 SGHDT, CDR2 YYEEEE. The CDR3 contains 13 residues. This CDR3 is CASSFMGGEKLFF. In DNA, the CDR3 is TGTGCCAGCAGCTTTATGGGAGGGGAAAAACTGTTTTTT. Together with reference TRBV5-6 and TRBJ1-4, the CDR3 gives the full variable domain: DAGVTQSPTHLIKTRGQQVTLRCSPKSGHDTVSWYQQALGQGPQFIFQYYEEEERQRGNFPDRFSGHQFPNYSSELNVNALLLGDSALYLCASSFMGGEKLFFGSGTQLSVL.

The chain combines TRBV25-1 with TRBJ2-7, with 10 nucleotides matching TRBD1. Losses at the gene ends were 2 bases for V and 3 bases for J; bases not matched to a gene: 10. Germline CDR1 reads MGHDK; CDR2 reads SYGVNS. The CDR3 is 17 residues long. This CDR3 is CASSEDRGLSHVYEQYF. The CDR3 coding sequence is TGTGCCAGCAGTGAAGACAGGGGGCTATCACACGTCTACGAGCAGTACTTC.

The CDR3 protein is CAWSKDRGSNQPQHF. Written as DNA, the CDR3 is TGTGCCTGGAGCAAGGACAGGGGTAGCAATCAGCCCCAGCATTTT. The genes are TRBV30 and TRBJ1-5, with 9 bases that match TRBD1. CDR1 and CDR2 from the germline V gene are GTSNPN and SVGIG (reference sequence). Trimming took 3 bases from V and 0 from J; bases not matched to a gene: 3. This CDR3 has 15 amino acids.

This clone was seen more than once but under ten times. The rearrangement joins TRBV6-1 to TRBJ2-7; 11 nucleotides align to TRBD2. The trim removed 4 bases at V and 4 bases at J, leaving 6 bases unmatched. The CDR3 length is 15 residues. Looked up from germline, CDR1 is MNHNS and CDR2 is SASEGT. In DNA, the CDR3 is TGTGCCAGCAGTGGGGGACTAGCGGAGGCTTACGAGCAGTACTTC. Its translation: CASSGGLAEAYEQYF.

This clone was detected a few times. This sequence joins TRBV4-1 and TRBJ2-1; TRBD2 agrees at 11 bases. This CDR3 region has 16 residues. The germline V gene encodes CDR1 MGHRA and CDR2 YSYEKL. The ends lost 3 bases at V and 3 bases at J; junction bases unmatched: 4. CDR3 in amino acids: CASSQLAGGDYNEQFF. For the CDR3, the DNA is TGCGCCAGCAGCCAGTTAGCGGGAGGGGACTACAATGAGCAGTTCTTC.

With respect to this clone: Its ends do not fully match the called genes, so a read error is possible. V usage is TRBV27 and J usage is TRBJ2-1; 14 nucleotides align to TRBD2. The V gene's germline CDR1 is MNHEY and CDR2 SMNVEV (reference sequence). The CDR3 has 14 residues. Here the CDR3 reads CASSWETSGGGRVF. The DNA for the CDR3 is TGTGCCAGCAGTTGGGAGACTAGCGGGGGGGGTAGGGTCTTC.

The chain combines TRBV5-4 with TRBJ2-6; TRBD1 matches at 7 bases. Trimming at V came to 4 bases and at J to 0 bases, leaving 7 bases not matched to a gene. The length of the CDR3 is 17 residues. Germline V lookup: CDR1 SGHNT, CDR2 YYREEE (reference sequence). The CDR3 DNA reads TGTGCCAGCAGCCCCGGGACAGAAGTCTCTGGGGCCAACGTCCTGACTTTC. As protein: CASSPGTEVSGANVLTF.

The chain links TRBV2 to TRBJ2-5; TRBD2 aligns across 7 bases. The last part of the DNA fits TRBJ2-7 better; the J call may be wrong. The CDR3 extends over 13 amino acids. Germline V gene lookup returns CDR1 SNHLY and CDR2 FYNNEI. Written as DNA, the CDR3 is TGTGCCAGCAGTCTAGCGGCCCTCTACGAGCAGTACTTC. It is translated as CASSLAALYEQYF.

This clone was detected a few times. This chain links TRBV19 with TRBJ1-2; no definite D call. V lost 4 bases, J lost 3 bases, and 12 bases lay in between. The germline gives CDR1 LNHDA, CDR2 SQIVND (reference sequence). The CDR3 loop spans 14 amino acids. The CDR3 sequence is CASSNRGKDYGYTF. The CDR3 region has the DNA TGTGCCAGTAGTAACCGGGGAAAGGACTATGGCTACACCTTC.

The V and J genes are TRBV7-8 and TRBJ2-3; 7 positions agree with TRBD2. CDR1 is SGHVS, CDR2 FQNEAQ, per germline. The CDR3 sequence is 14 residues long. The V and J ends lost 4 bases and 0 bases, in that order; junction bases with no gene match: 1. The DNA for the CDR3 is TGTGCCAGCAGCTATAGCGGGAGCACAGATACGCAGTATTTT. This codes for CASSYSGSTDTQYF.

V gene TRBV27 combines with J gene TRBJ1-5, with 9 bases that match TRBD1. The CDR3 has 20 amino acids. CDR1 MNHEY and CDR2 SMNVEV come from the germline V gene (reference sequence). V was clipped by 2 bases and J by 0 bases; unmatched bases: 14. The CDR3 nucleotides are TGTGCCAGCAGTTTACGTTTTAGGACAGGGGCCTCTTCTAGCAATCAGCCCCAGCATTTT. Translation: CASSLRFRTGASSSNQPQHF.